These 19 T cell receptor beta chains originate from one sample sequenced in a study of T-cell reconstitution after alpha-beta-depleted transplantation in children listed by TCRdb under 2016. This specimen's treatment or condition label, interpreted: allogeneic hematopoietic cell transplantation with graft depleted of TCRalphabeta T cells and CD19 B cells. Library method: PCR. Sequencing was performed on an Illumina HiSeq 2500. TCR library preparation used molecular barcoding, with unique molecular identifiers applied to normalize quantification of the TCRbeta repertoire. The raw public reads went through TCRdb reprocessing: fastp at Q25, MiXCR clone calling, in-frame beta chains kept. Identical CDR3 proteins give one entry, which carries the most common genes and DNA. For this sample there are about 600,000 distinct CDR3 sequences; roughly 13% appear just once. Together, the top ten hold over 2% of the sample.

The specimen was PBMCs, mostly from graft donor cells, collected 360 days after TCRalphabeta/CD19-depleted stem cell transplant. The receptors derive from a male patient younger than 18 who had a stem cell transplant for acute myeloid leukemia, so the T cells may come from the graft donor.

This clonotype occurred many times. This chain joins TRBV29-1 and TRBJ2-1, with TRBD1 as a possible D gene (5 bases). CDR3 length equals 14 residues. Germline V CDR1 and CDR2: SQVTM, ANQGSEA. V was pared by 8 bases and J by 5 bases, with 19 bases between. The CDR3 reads CSPKMGQGDNEQFF. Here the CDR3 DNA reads TGCAGCCCAAAAATGGGGCAGGGTGACAATGAGCAGTTCTTC.

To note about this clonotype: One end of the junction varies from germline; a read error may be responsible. The CDR3 DNA follows: TGTGCCAGCAGCTTGGCGTCACAGGGGTTTGGGGCTGAAGCCTTCTTT. Protein sequence: CASSLASQGFGAEAFF. V is TRBV5-4 and J is TRBJ1-1; 7 bases map to TRBD1. The length of the CDR3 is 16 residues. CDR1 SGHNT and CDR2 YYREEE come from the germline V gene (reference sequence).

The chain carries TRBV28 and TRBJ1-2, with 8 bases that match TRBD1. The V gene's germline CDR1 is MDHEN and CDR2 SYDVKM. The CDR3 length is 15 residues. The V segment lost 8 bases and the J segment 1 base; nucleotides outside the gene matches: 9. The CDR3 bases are TGTGCCAGCCTCTCCCCACAGGGGGGTAACTATGGCTACACCTTC. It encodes CASLSPQGGNYGYTF.

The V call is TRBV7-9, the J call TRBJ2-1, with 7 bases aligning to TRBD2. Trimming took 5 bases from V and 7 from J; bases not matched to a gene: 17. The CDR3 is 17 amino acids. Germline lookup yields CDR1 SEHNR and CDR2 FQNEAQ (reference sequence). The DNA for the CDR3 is TGTGCCAGCAGCCCTTCTGGGAGCGGGATTCCCCTAAATGAGCAGTTCTTC. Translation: CASSPSGSGIPLNEQFF.

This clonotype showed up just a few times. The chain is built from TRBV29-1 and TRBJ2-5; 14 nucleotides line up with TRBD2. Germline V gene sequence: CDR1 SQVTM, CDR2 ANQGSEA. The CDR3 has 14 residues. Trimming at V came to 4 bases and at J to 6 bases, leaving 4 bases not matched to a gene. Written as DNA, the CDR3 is TGCAGCGTTGCCGGACTAGCGGGAGGAAAGACCCAGTACTTC. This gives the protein CSVAGLAGGKTQYF. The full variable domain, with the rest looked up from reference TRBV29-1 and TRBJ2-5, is SAVISQKPSRDICQRGTSLTIQCQVDSQVTMMFWYRQQPGQSLTLIATANQGSEATYESGFVIDKFPISRPNLTFSTLTVSNMSPEDSSIYLCSVAGLAGGKTQYFGPGTRLLVL.

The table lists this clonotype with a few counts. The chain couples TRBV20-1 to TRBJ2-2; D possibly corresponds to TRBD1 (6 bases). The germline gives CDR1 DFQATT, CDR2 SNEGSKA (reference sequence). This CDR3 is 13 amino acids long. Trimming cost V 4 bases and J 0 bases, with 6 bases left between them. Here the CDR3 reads CSATGANTGELFF. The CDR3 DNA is TGCAGTGCTACAGGGGCGAACACCGGGGAGCTGTTTTTT.

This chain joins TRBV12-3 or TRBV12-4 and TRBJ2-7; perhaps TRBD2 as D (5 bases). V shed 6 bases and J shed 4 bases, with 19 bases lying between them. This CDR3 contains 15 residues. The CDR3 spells CASSRQPFGGYEQYF. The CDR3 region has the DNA TGTGCCAGCAGCCGACAACCATTTGGCGGGTACGAGCAGTACTTC.

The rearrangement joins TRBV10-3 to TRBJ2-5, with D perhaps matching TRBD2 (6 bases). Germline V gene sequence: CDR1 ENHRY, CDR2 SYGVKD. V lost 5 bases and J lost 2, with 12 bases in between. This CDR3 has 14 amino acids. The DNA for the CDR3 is TGTGCCATCAGTCACGTGGAGGGACAAGAGACCCAGTACTTC. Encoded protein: CAISHVEGQETQYF.

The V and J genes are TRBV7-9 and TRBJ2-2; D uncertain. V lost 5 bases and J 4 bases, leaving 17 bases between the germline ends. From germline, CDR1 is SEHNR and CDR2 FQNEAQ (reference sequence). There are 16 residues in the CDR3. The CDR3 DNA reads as TGTGCCAGCAGCGGAATTTCCAAAGCCTTCACCGGGGAGCTGTTTTTT. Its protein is CASSGISKAFTGELFF.

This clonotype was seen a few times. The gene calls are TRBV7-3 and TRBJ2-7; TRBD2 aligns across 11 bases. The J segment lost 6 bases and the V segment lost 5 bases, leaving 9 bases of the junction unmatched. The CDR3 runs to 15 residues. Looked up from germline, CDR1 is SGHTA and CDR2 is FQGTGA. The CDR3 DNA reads TGTGCCAGCAGCGCATTAGCGGGAGGGCCTTCCGAGCAGTACTTC. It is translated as CASSALAGGPSEQYF.

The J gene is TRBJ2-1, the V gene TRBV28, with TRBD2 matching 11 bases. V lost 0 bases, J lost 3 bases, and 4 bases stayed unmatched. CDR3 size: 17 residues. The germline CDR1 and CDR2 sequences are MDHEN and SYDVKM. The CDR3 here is CASSLWLAGGLYNEQFF. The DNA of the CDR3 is TGTGCCAGCAGTTTATGGCTAGCGGGAGGACTCTACAATGAGCAGTTCTTC.

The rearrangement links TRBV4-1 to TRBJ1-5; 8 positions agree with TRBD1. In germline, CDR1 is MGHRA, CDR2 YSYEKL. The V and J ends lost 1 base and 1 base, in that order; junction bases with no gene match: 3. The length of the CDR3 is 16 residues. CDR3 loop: CASSQGTGRSNQPQHF. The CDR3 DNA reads TGCGCCAGCAGCCAAGGGACAGGGAGGAGCAATCAGCCCCAGCATTTT.

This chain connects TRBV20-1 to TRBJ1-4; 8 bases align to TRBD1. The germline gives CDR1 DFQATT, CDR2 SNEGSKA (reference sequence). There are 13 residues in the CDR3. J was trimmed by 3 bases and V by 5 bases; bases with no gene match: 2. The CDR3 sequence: CSAGQGANEKLFF. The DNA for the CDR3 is TGCAGTGCTGGACAGGGCGCTAATGAAAAACTGTTTTTT.

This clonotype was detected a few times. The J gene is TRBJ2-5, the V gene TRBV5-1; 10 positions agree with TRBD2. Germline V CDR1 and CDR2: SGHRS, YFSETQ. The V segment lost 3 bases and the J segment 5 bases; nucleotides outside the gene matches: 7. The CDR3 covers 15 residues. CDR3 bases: TGCGCCAGCAGCTCGGATAGCGGGAGGAGGGAGACCCAGTACTTC. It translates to CASSSDSGRRETQYF.

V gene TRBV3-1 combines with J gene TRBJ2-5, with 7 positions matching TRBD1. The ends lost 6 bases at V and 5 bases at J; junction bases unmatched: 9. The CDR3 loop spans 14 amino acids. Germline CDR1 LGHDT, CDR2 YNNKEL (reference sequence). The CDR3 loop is CASRNTGVKETQYF. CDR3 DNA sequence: TGTGCCAGCAGAAACACAGGGGTTAAGGAGACCCAGTACTTC.

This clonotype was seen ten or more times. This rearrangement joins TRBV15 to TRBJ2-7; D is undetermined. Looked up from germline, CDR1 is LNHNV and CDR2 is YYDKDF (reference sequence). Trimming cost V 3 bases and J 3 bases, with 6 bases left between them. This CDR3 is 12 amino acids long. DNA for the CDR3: TGTGCCACCAGCAGTGAAAACTACGAGCAGTACTTC. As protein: CATSSENYEQYF.

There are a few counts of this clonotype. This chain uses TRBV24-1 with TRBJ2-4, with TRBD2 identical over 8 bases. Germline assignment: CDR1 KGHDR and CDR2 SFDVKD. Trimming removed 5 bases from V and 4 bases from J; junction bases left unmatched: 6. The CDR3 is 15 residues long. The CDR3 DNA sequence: TGTGCCACCAGTGGAGCGGGAGAGGTGAAAAACATTCAGTACTTC. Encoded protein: CATSGAGEVKNIQYF.

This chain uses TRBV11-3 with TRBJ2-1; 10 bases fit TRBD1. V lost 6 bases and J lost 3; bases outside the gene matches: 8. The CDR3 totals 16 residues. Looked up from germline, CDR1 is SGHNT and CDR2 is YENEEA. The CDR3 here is CASSHTTGGLYNEQFF. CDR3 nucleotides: TGTGCCAGCAGTCACACGACAGGGGGCCTCTACAATGAGCAGTTCTTC.

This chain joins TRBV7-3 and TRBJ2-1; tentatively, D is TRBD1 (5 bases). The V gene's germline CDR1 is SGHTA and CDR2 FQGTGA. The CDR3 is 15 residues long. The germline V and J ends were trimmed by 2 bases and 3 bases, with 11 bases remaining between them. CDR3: CASSLVRGHYNEQFF. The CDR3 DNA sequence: TGTGCCAGCAGCTTAGTACGCGGACACTACAATGAGCAGTTCTTC.